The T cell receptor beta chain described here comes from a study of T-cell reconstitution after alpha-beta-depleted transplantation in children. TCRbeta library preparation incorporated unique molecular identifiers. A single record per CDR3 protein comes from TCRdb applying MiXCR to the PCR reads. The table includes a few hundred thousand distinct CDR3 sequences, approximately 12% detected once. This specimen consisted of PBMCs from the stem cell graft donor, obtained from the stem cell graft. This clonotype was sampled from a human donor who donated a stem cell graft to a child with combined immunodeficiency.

Here the CDR3 DNA reads TGTGCCAGCAGCTTGGCGGGTGGGCCGGCAGAGACCCAGTACTTC. This sequence encodes CASSLAGGPAETQYF. V usage is TRBV6-1 and J usage is TRBJ2-5, with D maybe TRBD2 (5 bases). V was cut by 6 bases and J by 4 bases, with 18 bases left in between. There are 15 residues in the CDR3. Per the germline V gene, CDR1 is MNHNS and CDR2 is SASEGT.